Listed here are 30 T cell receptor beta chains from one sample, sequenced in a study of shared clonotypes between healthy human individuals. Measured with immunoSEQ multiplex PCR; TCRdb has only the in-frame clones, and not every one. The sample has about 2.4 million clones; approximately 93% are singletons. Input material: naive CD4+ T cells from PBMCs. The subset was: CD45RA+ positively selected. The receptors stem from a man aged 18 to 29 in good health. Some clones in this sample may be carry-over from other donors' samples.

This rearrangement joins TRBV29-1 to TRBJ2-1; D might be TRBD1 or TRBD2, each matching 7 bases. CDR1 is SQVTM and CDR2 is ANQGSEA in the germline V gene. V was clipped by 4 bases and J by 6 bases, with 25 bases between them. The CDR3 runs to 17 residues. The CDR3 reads CSVARTGSAGLGNEQFF. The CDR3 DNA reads TGCAGCGTTGCCAGGACAGGTTCAGCGGGATTGGGCAATGAGCAGTTCTTC.

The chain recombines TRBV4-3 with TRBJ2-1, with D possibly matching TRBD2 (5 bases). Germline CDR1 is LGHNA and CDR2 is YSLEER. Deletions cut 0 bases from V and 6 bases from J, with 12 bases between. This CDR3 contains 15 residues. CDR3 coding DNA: TGCGCCAGCAGCCAAGATCGGCTAGCAGTCAATGAGCAGTTCTTC. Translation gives CASSQDRLAVNEQFF.

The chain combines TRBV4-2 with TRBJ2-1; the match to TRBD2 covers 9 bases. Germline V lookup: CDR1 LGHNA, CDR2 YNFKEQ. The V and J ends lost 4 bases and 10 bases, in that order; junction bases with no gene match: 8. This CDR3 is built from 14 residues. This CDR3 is CASSLASGVGEQFF. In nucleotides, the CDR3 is TGTGCCAGCAGCCTCGCTAGCGGGGTGGGGGAGCAGTTCTTC.

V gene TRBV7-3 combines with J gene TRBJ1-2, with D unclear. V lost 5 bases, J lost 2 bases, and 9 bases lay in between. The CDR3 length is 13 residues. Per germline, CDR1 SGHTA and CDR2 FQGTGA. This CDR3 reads CASSVDTNYGYTF. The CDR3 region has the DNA TGTGCCAGCAGCGTCGACACAAACTATGGCTACACCTTC.

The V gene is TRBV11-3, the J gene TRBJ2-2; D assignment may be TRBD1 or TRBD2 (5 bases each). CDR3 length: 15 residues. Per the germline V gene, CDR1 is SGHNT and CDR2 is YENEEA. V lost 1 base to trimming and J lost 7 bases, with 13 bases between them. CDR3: CASSLAGTPGGELFF. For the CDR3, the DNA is TGTGCCAGCAGCTTAGCCGGGACGCCGGGCGGGGAGCTGTTTTTT.

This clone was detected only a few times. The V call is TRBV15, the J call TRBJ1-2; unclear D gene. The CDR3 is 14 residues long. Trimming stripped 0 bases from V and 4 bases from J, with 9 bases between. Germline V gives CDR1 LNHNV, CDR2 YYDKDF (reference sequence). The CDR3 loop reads CATSRDRMIYGYTF. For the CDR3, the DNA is TGTGCCACCAGCAGAGATAGGATGATCTATGGCTACACCTTC.

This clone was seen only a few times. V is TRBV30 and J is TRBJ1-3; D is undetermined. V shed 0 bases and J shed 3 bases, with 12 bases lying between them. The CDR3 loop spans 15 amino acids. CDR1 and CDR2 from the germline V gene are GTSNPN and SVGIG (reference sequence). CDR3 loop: CAWSVGPGSGNTIYF. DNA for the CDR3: TGTGCCTGGAGTGTAGGCCCGGGGAGTGGAAACACCATATATTTT.

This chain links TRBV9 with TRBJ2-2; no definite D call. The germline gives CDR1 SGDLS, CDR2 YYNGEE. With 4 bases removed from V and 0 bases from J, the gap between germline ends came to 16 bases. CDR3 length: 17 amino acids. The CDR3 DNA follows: TGTGCCAGCAGCCCCCGCTATGGGCGGACGAACACCGGGGAGCTGTTTTTT. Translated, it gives CASSPRYGRTNTGELFF.

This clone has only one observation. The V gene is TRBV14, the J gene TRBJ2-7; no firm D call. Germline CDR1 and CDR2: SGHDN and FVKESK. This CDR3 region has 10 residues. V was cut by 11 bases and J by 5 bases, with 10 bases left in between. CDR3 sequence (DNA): TGTGCCCTATATGGGCACGAGCAGTACTTC. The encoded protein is CALYGHEQYF.

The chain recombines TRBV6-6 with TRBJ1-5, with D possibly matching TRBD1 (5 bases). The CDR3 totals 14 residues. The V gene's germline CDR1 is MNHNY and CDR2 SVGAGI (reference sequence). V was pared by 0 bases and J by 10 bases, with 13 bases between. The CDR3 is CASSYSEGRTPQHF. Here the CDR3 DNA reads TGTGCCAGCAGTTACTCAGAAGGGAGGACACCCCAGCATTTT.

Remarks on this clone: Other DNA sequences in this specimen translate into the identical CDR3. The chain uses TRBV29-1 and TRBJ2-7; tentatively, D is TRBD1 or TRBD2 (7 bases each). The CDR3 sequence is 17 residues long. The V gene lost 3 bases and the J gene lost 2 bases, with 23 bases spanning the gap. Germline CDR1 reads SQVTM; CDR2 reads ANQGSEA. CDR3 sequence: CSVEVAGGDPRAYEQYF. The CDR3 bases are TGCAGCGTTGAGGTCGCAGGGGGGGACCCAAGGGCCTACGAGCAGTACTTC.

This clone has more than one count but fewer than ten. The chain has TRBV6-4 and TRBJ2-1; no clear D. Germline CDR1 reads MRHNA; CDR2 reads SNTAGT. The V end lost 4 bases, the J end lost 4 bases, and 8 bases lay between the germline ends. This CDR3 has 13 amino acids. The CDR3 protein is CASSAGSYNEQFF. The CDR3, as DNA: TGTGCCAGCAGTGCCGGGTCATACAATGAGCAGTTCTTC.

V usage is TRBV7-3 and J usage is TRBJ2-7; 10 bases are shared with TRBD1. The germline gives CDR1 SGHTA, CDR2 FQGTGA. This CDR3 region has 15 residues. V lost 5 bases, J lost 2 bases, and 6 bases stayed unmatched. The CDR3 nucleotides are TGTGCCAGCAGCGCCCGGGACAGGGGTGCCTACGAGCAGTACTTC. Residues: CASSARDRGAYEQYF.

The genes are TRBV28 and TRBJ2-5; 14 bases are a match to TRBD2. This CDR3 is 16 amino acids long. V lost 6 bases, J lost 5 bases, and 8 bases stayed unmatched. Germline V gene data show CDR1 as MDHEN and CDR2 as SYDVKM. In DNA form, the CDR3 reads TGTGCCAGCAGCAGGGGACTAGCGGGAGCGGGTGAGACCCAGTACTTC. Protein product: CASSRGLAGAGETQYF.

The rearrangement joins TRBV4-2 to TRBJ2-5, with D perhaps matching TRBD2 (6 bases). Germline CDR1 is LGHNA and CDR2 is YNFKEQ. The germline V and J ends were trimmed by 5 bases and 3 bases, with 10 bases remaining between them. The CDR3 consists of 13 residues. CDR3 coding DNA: TGTGCCAGCAGCGTTAGCGGAGAAGAGACCCAGTACTTC. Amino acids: CASSVSGEETQYF.

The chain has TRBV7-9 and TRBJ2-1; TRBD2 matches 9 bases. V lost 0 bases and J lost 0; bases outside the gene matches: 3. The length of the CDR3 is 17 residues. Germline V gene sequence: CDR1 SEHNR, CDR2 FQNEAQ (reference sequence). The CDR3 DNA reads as TGTGCCAGCAGCTTAGCACGACTAGCGGACTCCTACAATGAGCAGTTCTTC. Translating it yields CASSLARLADSYNEQFF. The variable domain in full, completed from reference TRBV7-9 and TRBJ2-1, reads DTGVSQNPRHKITKRGQNVTFRCDPISEHNRLYWYRQTLGQGPEFLTYFQNEAQLEKSRLLSDRFSAERPKGSFSTLEIQRTEQGDSAMYLCASSLARLADSYNEQFFGPGTRLTVL.

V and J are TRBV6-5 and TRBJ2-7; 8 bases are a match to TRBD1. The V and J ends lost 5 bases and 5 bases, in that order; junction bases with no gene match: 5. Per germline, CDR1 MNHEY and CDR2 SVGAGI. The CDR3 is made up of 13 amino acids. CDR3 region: CASSRDRNDEQYF. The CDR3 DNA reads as TGTGCCAGCAGTAGGGACAGGAACGACGAGCAGTACTTC.

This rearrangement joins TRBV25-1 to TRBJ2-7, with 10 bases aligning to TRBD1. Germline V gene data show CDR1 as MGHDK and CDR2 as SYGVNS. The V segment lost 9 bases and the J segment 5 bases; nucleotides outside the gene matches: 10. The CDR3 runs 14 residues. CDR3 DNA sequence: TGTGCCAGTCAACCCGGGACAGGGGTCCACGAGCAGTACTTC. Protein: CASQPGTGVHEQYF.

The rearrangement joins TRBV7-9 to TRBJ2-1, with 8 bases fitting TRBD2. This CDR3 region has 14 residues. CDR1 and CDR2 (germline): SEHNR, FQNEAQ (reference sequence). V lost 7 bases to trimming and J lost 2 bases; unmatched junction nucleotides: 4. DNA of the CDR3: TGTGCCAGCAACGCGGGAGGAGCCTACAATGAGCAGTTCTTC. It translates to CASNAGGAYNEQFF.

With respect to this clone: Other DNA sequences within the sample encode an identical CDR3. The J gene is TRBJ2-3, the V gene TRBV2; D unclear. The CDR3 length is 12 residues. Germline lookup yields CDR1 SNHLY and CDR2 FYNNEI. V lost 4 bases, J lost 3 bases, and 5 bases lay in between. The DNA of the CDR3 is TGTGCCAGCAGTGTCAGGACAGATACGCAGTATTTT. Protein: CASSVRTDTQYF.

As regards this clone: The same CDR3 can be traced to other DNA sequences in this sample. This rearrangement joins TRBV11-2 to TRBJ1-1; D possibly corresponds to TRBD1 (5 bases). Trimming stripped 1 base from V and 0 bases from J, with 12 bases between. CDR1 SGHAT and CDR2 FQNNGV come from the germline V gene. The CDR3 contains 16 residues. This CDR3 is CASSLAPGRLNTEAFF. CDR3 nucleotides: TGTGCCAGCAGCTTAGCACCGGGACGGTTGAACACTGAAGCTTTCTTT.

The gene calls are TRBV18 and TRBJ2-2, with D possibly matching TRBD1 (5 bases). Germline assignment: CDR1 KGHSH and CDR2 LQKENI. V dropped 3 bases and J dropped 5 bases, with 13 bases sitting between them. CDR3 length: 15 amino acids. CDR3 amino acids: CASSPTTKGTGELFF. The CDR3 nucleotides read TGTGCCAGCTCACCCACAACCAAGGGGACCGGGGAGCTGTTTTTT.

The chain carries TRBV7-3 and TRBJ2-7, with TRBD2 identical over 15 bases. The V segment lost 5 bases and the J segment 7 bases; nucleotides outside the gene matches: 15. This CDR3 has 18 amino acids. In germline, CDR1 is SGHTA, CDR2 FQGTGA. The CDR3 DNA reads TGTGCCAGCAGCCTAGGACTAGCGGGAGGGCCGTCCACTGGAGAGCAGTACTTC. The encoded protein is CASSLGLAGGPSTGEQYF.

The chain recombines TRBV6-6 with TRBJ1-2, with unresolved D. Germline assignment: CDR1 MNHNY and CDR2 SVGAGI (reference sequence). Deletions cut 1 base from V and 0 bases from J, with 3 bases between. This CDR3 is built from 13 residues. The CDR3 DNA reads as TGTGCCAGCAGTTACTTAACTAACTATGGCTACACCTTC. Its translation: CASSYLTNYGYTF.

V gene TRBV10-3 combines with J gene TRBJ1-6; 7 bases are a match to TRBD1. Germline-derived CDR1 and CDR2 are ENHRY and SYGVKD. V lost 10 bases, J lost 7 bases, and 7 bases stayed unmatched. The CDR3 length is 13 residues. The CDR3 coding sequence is TGTGCCACCCTGGGACAGCAGAATTCACCCCTCCACTTT. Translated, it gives CATLGQQNSPLHF.

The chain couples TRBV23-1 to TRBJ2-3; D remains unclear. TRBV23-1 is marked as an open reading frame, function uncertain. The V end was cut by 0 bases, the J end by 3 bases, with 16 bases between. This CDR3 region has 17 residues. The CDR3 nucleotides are TGCGCCAGCAGTCAATCGTCGGTTAGGTTTTTAACAGATACGCAGTATTTT. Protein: CASSQSSVRFLTDTQYF.

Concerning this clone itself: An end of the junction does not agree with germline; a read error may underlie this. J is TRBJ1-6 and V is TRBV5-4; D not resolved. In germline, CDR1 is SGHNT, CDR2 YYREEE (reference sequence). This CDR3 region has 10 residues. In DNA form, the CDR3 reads TGTGCCAGCAGCTTGGGCAAGAGCCGGTTC. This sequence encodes CASSLGKSRF.

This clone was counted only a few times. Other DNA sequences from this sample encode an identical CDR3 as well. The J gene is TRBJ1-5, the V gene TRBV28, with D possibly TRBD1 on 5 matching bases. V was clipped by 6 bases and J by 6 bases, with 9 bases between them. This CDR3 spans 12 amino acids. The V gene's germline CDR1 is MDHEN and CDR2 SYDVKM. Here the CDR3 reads CASSTGGQPQHF. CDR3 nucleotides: TGTGCCAGCAGCACGGGGGGTCAGCCCCAGCATTTT.

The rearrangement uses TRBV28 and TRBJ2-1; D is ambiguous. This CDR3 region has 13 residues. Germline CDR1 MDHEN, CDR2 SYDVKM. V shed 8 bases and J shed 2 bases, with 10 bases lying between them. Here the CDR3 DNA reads TGTGCCAGCCGATCCAGGACCTACAATGAGCAGTTCTTC. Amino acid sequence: CASRSRTYNEQFF.

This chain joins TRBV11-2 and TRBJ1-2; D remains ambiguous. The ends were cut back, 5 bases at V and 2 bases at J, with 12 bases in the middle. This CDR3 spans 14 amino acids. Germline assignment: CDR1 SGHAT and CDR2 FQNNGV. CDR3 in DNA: TGTGCCAGCAGCGTAGGACGGCTGAACTATGGCTACACCTTC. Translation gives CASSVGRLNYGYTF.